This TCR beta chain was observed in a study of cytomegalovirus exposure and HLA in healthy donors. Notes on the study in general: In vitro checks showed that a few CMV-associated chains really do target CMV antigens. Later, an analysis found that TCR clusters from the first cohort tended to co-occur in the 120 validation repertoires.

CDR1 and CDR2 (germline): SGHVS, FNYEAQ. V dropped 2 bases and J dropped 6 bases, with 11 bases sitting between them. The CDR3 is 13 residues long. Among the 120 subjects of the validation cohort, separate from the roughly 670-subject first cohort, were the donors. This table comes from immunoSEQ multiplex PCR, and its TCRdb copy is limited to in-frame clones, with some not included. This sample has 100,000 to 150,000 clones, with nearly 90% found just once. For this clone: Its antigen is as yet unknown.

The chain combines TRBV7-6 with TRBJ2-7, with D tentatively TRBD1 (5 bases). This TCR was recovered from a man aged 30-40 years in good health and CMV-seronegative. What was sequenced was PBMCs. CDR3 sequence (DNA): TGTGCCAGCAGCTTATTACCGACAGCCGAGCAGTACTTC. Translating it yields CASSLLPTAEQYF.